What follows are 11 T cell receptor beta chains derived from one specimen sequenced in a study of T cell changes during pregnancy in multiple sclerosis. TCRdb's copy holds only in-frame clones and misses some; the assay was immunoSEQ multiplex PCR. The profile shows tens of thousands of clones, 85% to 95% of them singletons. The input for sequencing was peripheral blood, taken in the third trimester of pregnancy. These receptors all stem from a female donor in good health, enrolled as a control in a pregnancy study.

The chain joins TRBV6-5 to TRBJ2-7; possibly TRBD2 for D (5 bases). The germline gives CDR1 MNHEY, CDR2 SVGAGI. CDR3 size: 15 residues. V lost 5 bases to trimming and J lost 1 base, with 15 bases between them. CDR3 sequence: CASSMTTLGSYEQYF. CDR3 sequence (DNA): TGTGCCAGCAGTATGACTACCCTGGGATCCTACGAGCAGTACTTC.

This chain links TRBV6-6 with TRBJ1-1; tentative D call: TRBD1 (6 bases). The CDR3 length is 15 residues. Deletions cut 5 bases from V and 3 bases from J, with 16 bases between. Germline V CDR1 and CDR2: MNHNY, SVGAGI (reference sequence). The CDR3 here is CASSTATGRDTEAFF. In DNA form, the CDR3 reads TGTGCCAGCAGTACGGCAACAGGGAGGGACACTGAAGCTTTCTTT.

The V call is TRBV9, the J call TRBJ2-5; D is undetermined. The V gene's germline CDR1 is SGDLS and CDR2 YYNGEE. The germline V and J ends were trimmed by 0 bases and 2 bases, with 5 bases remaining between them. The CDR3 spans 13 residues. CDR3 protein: CASSVGQQETQYF. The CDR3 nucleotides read TGTGCCAGCAGCGTAGGGCAGCAAGAGACCCAGTACTTC.

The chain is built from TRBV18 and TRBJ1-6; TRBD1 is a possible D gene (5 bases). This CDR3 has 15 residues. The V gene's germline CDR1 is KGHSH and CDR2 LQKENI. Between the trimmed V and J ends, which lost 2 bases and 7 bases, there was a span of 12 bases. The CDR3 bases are TGTGCCAGCTCACCAGCAGGGCAGGAAAATTCACCCCTCCACTTT. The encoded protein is CASSPAGQENSPLHF.

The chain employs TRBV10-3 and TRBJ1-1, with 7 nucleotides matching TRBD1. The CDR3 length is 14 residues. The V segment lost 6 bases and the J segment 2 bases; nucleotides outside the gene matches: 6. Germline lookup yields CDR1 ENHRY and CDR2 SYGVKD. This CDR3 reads CAIRFTGDNTEAFF. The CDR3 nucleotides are TGTGCCATCAGATTTACAGGGGATAACACTGAAGCTTTCTTT.

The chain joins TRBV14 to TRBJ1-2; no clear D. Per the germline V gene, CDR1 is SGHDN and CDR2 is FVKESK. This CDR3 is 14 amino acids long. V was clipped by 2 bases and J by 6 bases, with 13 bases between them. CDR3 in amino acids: CASSQLGREDGYTF. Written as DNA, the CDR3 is TGTGCCAGCAGCCAACTCGGCCGAGAGGATGGCTACACCTTC. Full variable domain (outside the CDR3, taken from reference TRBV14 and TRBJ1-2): EAGVTQFPSHSVIEKGQTVTLRCDPISGHDNLYWYRRVMGKEIKFLLHFVKESKQDESGMPNNRFLAERTGGTYSTLKVQPAELEDSGVYFCASSQLGREDGYTFGSGTRLTVV.

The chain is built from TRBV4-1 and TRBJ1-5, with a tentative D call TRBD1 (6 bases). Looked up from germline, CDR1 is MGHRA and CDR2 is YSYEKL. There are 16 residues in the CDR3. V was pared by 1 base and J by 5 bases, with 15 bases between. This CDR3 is CASSQALTGNDQPQHF. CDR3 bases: TGCGCCAGCAGCCAAGCATTAACAGGGAATGATCAGCCCCAGCATTTT.

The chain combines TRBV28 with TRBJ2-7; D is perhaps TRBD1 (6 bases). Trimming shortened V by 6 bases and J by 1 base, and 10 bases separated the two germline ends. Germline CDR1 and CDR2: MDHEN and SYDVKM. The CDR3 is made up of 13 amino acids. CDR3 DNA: TGTGCCAGCAGCCTGGGACATTCCTACGAGCAGTACTTC. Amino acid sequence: CASSLGHSYEQYF.

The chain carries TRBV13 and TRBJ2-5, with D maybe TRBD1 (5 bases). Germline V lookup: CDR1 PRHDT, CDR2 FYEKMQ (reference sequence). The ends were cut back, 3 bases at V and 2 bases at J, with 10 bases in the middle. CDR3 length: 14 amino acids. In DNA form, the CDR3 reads TGTGCCAGCAGCTTTGGGGCGGAACAAGAGACCCAGTACTTC. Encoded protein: CASSFGAEQETQYF.

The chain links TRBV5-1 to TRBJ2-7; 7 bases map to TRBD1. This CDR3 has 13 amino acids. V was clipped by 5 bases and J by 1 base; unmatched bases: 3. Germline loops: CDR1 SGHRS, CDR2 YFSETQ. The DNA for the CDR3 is TGCGCCAGCAGGGGGGACAGATCCTACGAGCAGTACTTC. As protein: CASRGDRSYEQYF.

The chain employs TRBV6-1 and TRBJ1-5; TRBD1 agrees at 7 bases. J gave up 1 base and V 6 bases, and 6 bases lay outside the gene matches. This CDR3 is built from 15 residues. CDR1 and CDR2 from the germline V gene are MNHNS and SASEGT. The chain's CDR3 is CASSQQGRSNQPQHF. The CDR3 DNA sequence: TGTGCCAGCAGCCAACAGGGGCGAAGCAATCAGCCCCAGCATTTT.